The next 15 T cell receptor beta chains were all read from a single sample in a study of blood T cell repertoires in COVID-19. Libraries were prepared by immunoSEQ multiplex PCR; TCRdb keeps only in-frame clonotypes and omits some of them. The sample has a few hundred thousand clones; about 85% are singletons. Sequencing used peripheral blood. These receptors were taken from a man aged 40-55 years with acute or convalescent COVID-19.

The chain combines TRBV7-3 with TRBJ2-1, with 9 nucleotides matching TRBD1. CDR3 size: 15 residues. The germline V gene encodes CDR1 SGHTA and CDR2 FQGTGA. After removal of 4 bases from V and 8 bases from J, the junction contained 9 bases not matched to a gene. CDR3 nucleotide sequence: TGTGCCAGCAGCTACCGGGACAGGGTCAGGGATGAGCAGTTCTTC. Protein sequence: CASSYRDRVRDEQFF.

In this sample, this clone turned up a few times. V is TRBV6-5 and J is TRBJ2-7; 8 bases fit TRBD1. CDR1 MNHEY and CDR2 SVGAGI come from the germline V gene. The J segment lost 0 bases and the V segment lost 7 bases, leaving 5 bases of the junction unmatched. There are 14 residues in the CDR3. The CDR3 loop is CASIRTGSSYEQYF. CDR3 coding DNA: TGTGCCAGCATTAGGACAGGGAGCTCCTACGAGCAGTACTTC.

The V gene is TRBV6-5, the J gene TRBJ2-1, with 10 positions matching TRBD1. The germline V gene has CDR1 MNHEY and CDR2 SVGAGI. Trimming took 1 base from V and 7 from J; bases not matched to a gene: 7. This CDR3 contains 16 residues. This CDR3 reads CASSYWGQGKRNEQFF. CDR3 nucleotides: TGTGCCAGCAGTTACTGGGGACAGGGGAAGAGGAATGAGCAGTTCTTC.

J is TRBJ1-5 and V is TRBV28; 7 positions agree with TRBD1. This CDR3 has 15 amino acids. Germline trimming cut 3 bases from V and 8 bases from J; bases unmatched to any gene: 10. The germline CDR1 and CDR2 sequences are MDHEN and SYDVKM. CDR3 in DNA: TGTGCCAGCAGTTTCTATCGGACAGGTCTGGAGCCCCAGCATTTT. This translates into CASSFYRTGLEPQHF.

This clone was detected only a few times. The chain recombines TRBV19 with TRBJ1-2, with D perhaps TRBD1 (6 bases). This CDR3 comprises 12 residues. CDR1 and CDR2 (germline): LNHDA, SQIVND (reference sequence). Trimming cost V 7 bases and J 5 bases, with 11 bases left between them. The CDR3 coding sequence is TGTGCCAGTATGGGGACAACGTATGGCTACACCTTC. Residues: CASMGTTYGYTF.

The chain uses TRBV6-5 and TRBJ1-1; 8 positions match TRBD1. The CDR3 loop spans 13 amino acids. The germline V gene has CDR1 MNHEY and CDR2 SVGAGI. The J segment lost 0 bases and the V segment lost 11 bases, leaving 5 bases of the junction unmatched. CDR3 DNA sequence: TGTGCCGTCCACAGGGGGATGAACACTGAAGCTTTCTTT. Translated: CAVHRGMNTEAFF.

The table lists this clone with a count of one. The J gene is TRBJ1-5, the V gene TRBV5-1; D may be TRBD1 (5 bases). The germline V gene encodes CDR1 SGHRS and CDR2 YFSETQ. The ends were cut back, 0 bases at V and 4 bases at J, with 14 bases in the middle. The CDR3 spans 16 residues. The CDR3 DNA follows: TGCGCCAGCAGCTTGGATCCAGCCAAGGGGAATCAGCCCCAGCATTTT. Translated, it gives CASSLDPAKGNQPQHF.

DNA of the CDR3: TGCGCCAGCAGCCAGGGACTAGCGGGGCCCTCCTACGAGCAGTACTTC. Protein: CASSQGLAGPSYEQYF. This chain connects TRBV4-3 to TRBJ2-7, with 13 bases that match TRBD2. The germline gives CDR1 LGHNA, CDR2 YSLEER. The CDR3 consists of 16 residues. V dropped 3 bases and J dropped 0; count of bases not matched to a gene: 2.

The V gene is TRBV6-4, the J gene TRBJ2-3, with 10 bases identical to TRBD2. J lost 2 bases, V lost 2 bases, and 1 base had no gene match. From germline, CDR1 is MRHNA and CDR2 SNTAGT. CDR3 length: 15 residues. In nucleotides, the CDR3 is TGTGCCAGCAGTGACAGCGGGGGGGCCACAGATACGCAGTATTTT. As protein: CASSDSGGATDTQYF.

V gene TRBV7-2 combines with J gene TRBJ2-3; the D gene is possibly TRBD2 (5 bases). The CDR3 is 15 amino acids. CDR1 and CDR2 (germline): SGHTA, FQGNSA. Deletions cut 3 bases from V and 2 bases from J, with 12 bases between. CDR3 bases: TGTGCCAGCAGCTTCGGGGTTAGCCACACAGATACGCAGTATTTT. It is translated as CASSFGVSHTDTQYF.

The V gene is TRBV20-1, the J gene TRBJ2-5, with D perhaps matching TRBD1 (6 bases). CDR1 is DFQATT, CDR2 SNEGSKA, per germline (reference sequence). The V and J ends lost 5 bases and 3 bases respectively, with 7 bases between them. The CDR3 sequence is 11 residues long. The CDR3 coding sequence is TGCAGTGCTCGGGACAAAGAGACCCAGTACTTC. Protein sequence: CSARDKETQYF.

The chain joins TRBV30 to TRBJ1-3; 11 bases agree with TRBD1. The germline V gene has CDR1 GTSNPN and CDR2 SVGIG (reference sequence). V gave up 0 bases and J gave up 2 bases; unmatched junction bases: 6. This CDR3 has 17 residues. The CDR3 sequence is CAWSVRLDRGPGNTIYF. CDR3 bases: TGTGCCTGGAGTGTACGGTTGGACAGGGGGCCTGGAAACACCATATATTTT. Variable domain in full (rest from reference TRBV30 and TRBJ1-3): SQTIHQWPATLVQPVGSPLSLECTVEGTSNPNLYWYRQAAGRGLQLLFYSVGIGQISSEVPQNLSASRPQDRQFILSSKKLLLSDSGFYLCAWSVRLDRGPGNTIYFGEGSWLTVV.

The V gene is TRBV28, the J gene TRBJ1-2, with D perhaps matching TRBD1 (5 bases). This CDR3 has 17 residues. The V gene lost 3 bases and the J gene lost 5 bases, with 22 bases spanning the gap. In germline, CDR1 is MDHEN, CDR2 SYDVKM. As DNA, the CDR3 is TGTGCCAGCAGTTTTTTCGGATTGGGGCAAAAAGGGTATGGCTACACCTTC. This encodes CASSFFGLGQKGYGYTF.

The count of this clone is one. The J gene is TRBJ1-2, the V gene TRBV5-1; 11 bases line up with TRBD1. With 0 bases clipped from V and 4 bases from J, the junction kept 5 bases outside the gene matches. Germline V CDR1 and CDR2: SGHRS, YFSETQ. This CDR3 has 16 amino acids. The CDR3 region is CASSLEDRGRVYGYTF. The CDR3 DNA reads TGCGCCAGCAGCTTGGAGGACAGGGGGCGCGTCTATGGCTACACCTTC.

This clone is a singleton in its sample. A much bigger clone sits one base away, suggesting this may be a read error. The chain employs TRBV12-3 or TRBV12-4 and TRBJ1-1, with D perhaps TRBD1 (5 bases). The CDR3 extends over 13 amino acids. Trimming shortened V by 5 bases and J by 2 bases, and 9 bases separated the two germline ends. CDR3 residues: CASSLTDNTEAFF. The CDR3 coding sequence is TGTGCCAGCAGTCTGACAGACAACACTGAAGCTTTCTTT.